This T cell receptor (beta chain) derives from a study of spatial heterogeneity in lung cancer. Indicated time point: sample taken at primary tumor resection. Researchers sequenced whole RNA taken from tumor, nontumor lung or frozen PBMC without sorting. Every TCR cDNA molecule bore its own unique molecular identifier. TCRdb fed the 5' RACE reads into MiXCR, producing one record per CDR3 protein. The sample contains about 13,000 distinct CDR3 sequences, about 4% of which appear only once. Notes on this clonotype: The antigen is undetermined.

Points from the study as a whole: The study found that expanded intratumoral alpha and beta TCR counts tracked tumor mutation counts.

Germline lookup yields CDR1 MNHEY and CDR2 SVGEGT. This CDR3 region has 13 residues. Trimming took off 7 bases at V and 7 bases at J, with 16 bases between the two ends. The sequence was obtained from a male donor with early-stage non-small cell lung cancer. V usage is TRBV6-2 or TRBV6-3 and J usage is TRBJ1-2; D is uncertain. Sequencing was performed on lung tumor tissue, taken at surgery. Written as DNA, the CDR3 is TGTGCCAGCAACCTAGATGGGAGAACTGGCTACACCTTC. This codes for CASNLDGRTGYTF.